This TCR beta chain was identified during a study of vaccination effects on CD4 cells after COVID-19. Across the study: The culture medium for approximately 1.9 million PBMC per well included 10 IU/ml IL-2 and roughly 10 ug/ml peptides.

Having been cultured for 10 days, the cells underwent CD4+ T cell isolation. The germline V gene has CDR1 SGHVS and CDR2 FNYEAQ. The CDR3 runs 15 residues. The V end was cut by 1 base, the J end by 0 bases, with 7 bases between. This clone has just a few counts. Its antigen is unidentified. Profiled with immunoSEQ multiplex PCR; TCRdb holds only in-frame clones, not every one. There are roughly 31,000 clones in the sample; 70% to 80% occur only once, and 3% to 4% lies in the top ten. The material was CD4+ T cells from PBMCs cultured without peptide, obtained before COVID-19 vaccination. V gene TRBV7-6 combines with J gene TRBJ1-3; D not certain. This TCR came from a human donor who received a COVID-19 vaccine. The chain's CDR3 is CASSLEAFSGNTIYF. CDR3 bases: TGTGCCAGCAGCTTAGAAGCCTTCTCTGGAAACACCATATATTTT.